The clone carrying this TCR beta chain was recorded a few times. What it binds is unknown. These data are taken from a study of Graves' ophthalmopathy and Graves' hyperthyroidism. Findings and caveats of the study: The model's ophthalmopathy progression predictions had around 64% sensitivity and 72.22% specificity.

The CDR3 length is 20 residues. Germline V CDR1 and CDR2: SGHKS, YYEKEE (reference sequence). The V end lost 1 base, the J end lost 0 bases, and 20 bases lay between the germline ends. As the template, RNA transcripts were used to amplify TCR beta CDR3 regions. The library came from an HTBI-primed first-round RT-PCR and a second-round multiplex PCR. TCRdb reprocessed the multiplex PCR reads via MiXCR and lists one record per CDR3 protein. The table records around 1,200,000 distinct CDR3 sequences, roughly two fifths of them present only once. The V call is TRBV5-5, the J call TRBJ2-6; D might be TRBD2 (5 bases). Sequenced sample: peripheral blood or thyroid tissue (not recorded which). This receptor was obtained from an adult man with Graves' hyperthyroidism. This CDR3 reads CASSLLALSSGNSGANVLTF. DNA of the CDR3: TGTGCCAGCAGCTTGCTTGCCCTCTCCTCCGGGAACTCTGGGGCCAACGTCCTGACTTTC.